The clone carrying this T cell receptor (beta chain) came up once. What it recognizes is unknown. The data were taken from a study of response to subunit inactivated influenza vaccine. TCRdb called the RT-PCR reads again in MiXCR, with one record for every CDR3 protein. This sample has about 650,000 distinct CDR3 sequences; 14% occur once, and the top ten carry 6% to 9.5%. Study-wide results and caveats: It was the authors' suggestion that each seasonal influenza vaccination recruits few new T cells.

The input for sequencing was PBMCs from blood, taken approximately 15 days before vaccination. The source of this sequence is a middle-aged man who received an inactivated influenza vaccine.

The CDR3 region has the DNA TGCGCCAGCAGCTTTAAAGCGGGGGGCTCCTACAATGAGCAGTTCTTC. It yields the protein CASSFKAGGSYNEQFF. The gene calls are TRBV5-1 and TRBJ2-1; 9 positions agree with TRBD2. V shed 2 bases, J shed 0 bases, and the junction held 3 bases outside the gene matches. In germline, CDR1 is SGHRS, CDR2 YFSETQ. The length of the CDR3 is 16 residues.